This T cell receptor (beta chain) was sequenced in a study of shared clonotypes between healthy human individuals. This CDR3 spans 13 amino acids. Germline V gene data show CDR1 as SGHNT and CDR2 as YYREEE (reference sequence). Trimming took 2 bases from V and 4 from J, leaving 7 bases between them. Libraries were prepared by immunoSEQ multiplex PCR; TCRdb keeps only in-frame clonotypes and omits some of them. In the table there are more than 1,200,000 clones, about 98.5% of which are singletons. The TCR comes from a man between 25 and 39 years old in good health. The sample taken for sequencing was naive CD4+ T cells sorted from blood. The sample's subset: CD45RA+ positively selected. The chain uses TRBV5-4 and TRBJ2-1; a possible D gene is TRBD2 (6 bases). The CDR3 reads CASSFGGYNEQFF. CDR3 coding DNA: TGTGCCAGCAGCTTTGGAGGGTACAATGAGCAGTTCTTC.